This T cell receptor beta chain stems from a study of breast tumors, draining lymph nodes, adjacent tissues. Breast cancer patients provided tissue from their axillary draining lymph nodes. On this clonotype: The antigen is undetermined.

This CDR3 contains 13 residues. Between the trimmed V and J ends, which lost 5 bases and 1 base, there was a span of 9 bases. CDR1 is SGHTA, CDR2 FQGNSA, per germline. General observations from the study: Tumor and nontumor repertoires were significantly more similar in luminal-like than in basal-like breast cancer. The lymph node origin of tumor T cells was framed as consistent with a hypothesis, not demonstrated. Compared with lymph nodes, tumors were less diverse; compared with nontumor tissue, more.

From the multiplex PCR reads, TCRdb called clonotypes with MiXCR, one entry per CDR3 protein. The table lists 150,000 to 200,000 distinct CDR3 sequences, more than 25% of them singletons. The sequence was obtained from a female donor with breast cancer. Some clones in this sample may be carry-over from other donors' samples. Material for sequencing was axillary lymph node tissue. The chain is built from TRBV7-2 and TRBJ2-7; no firm D call. CDR3 loop: CASSAVGSYEQYF. In DNA form, the CDR3 reads TGTGCCAGCAGCGCAGTGGGGTCCTACGAGCAGTACTTC.